These 24 T cell receptor beta chains originate from one sample sequenced in a study of blood T cell repertoires in COVID-19. Sequencing was performed with immunoSEQ multiplex PCR; in TCRdb, only in-frame clones are kept and a portion is missing. The repertoire holds 160,000 or so clones, with around nine tenths as singletons. Sequencing used peripheral blood. The receptors originated from a man between 60 and 75 years old with active or convalescent COVID-19.

This sequence joins TRBV27 and TRBJ2-7; a weak D match, TRBD2 (6 bases). The V gene lost 2 bases and the J gene lost 1 base, with 21 bases spanning the gap. CDR3 size: 18 residues. CDR1 MNHEY and CDR2 SMNVEV come from the germline V gene (reference sequence). The CDR3 DNA is TGTGCCAGCAGTTTACGAGGGTTTGGGCGGGGCCCTTCCTACGAGCAGTACTTC. This sequence encodes CASSLRGFGRGPSYEQYF.

On this clone itself: The same CDR3 is also encoded by other DNA sequences in this sample. The genes are TRBV5-1 and TRBJ1-4, with 7 bases matching TRBD1. The germline CDR1 and CDR2 sequences are SGHRS and YFSETQ. The CDR3 contains 15 residues. Losses at the gene ends were 0 bases for V and 3 bases for J; bases not matched to a gene: 2. In DNA, the CDR3 is TGCGCCAGCAGCTTGGCGGGACAGCCTAATGAAAAACTGTTTTTT. Translating it yields CASSLAGQPNEKLFF.

This chain joins TRBV27 and TRBJ2-7, with 9 bases that match TRBD1. The germline V gene has CDR1 MNHEY and CDR2 SMNVEV (reference sequence). With 2 bases clipped from V and 5 bases from J, the junction kept 10 bases outside the gene matches. The CDR3 runs 16 residues. Here the CDR3 DNA reads TGTGCCAGCAGTTTAGGGGACAGGGTCTCGTTAGACGAGCAGTACTTC. Residues: CASSLGDRVSLDEQYF.

The chain couples TRBV19 to TRBJ2-3, with D perhaps TRBD2 (5 bases). This CDR3 spans 12 amino acids. The V gene's germline CDR1 is LNHDA and CDR2 SQIVND (reference sequence). The ends were cut back, 7 bases at V and 3 bases at J, with 8 bases in the middle. The DNA for the CDR3 is TGTGCCAGTACTACGGGGACAGATACGCAGTATTTT. This translates into CASTTGTDTQYF.

The chain uses TRBV28 and TRBJ1-2, with D uncertain. V gave up 5 bases and J gave up 2 bases, with 9 bases separating them. Germline assignment: CDR1 MDHEN and CDR2 SYDVKM. This CDR3 region has 13 residues. The CDR3 loop reads CASSPAENYGYTF. The CDR3 coding sequence is TGTGCCAGCAGTCCGGCGGAGAACTATGGCTACACCTTC.

This CDR3 reads CASSFGQGGPSGQPQHF. In DNA, the CDR3 is TGTGCCAGCTCTTTCGGACAGGGAGGGCCCTCGGGGCAGCCCCAGCATTTT. The rearrangement uses TRBV18 and TRBJ1-5; 8 nucleotides align to TRBD1. CDR3 size: 17 residues. Germline V lookup: CDR1 KGHSH, CDR2 LQKENI. Losses at the gene ends were 6 bases for V and 7 bases for J; bases not matched to a gene: 17.

CDR3: CASSPGLAENNEQFF. The CDR3, as DNA: TGTGCCAGCTCACCGGGACTAGCGGAAAACAATGAGCAGTTCTTC. This sequence joins TRBV18 and TRBJ2-1; 11 bases are shared with TRBD2. The CDR3 runs to 15 residues. Germline assignment: CDR1 KGHSH and CDR2 LQKENI. The V segment lost 3 bases and the J segment 5 bases; nucleotides outside the gene matches: 3.

The chain carries TRBV2 and TRBJ2-7, with D perhaps TRBD1 (6 bases). The V gene lost 2 bases and the J gene lost 0 bases, with 11 bases spanning the gap. Germline-derived CDR1 and CDR2 are SNHLY and FYNNEI. CDR3 length: 15 amino acids. DNA of the CDR3: TGTGCCAGCAGTGAACTGACAGGTAGCTCCTACGAGCAGTACTTC. Its protein product is CASSELTGSSYEQYF. The variable domain in full, with the rest retrieved from reference TRBV2 and TRBJ2-7, is EPEVTQTPSHQVTQMGQEVILRCVPISNHLYFYWYRQILGQKVEFLVSFYNNEISEKSEIFDDQFSVERPDGSNFTLKIRSTKLEDSAMYFCASSELTGSSYEQYFGPGTRLTVT.

This chain links TRBV20-1 with TRBJ2-7, with TRBD2 as a possible D gene (7 bases). V was clipped by 3 bases and J by 3 bases, with 18 bases between them. Per germline, CDR1 DFQATT and CDR2 SNEGSKA (reference sequence). CDR3 size: 15 residues. CDR3 DNA sequence: TGCAGTGCTAGTCGCGCAGGGGAGGGCGTCTACGAGCAGTACTTC. Its protein product is CSASRAGEGVYEQYF.

The V gene is TRBV5-1, the J gene TRBJ1-1; 8 bases align to TRBD1. The J segment lost 3 bases and the V segment lost 4 bases, leaving 11 bases of the junction unmatched. The length of the CDR3 is 16 residues. The germline gives CDR1 SGHRS, CDR2 YFSETQ. The CDR3 sequence is CASSVGQEVGDTEAFF. The CDR3 nucleotides read TGCGCCAGCAGCGTGGGACAGGAGGTGGGGGACACTGAAGCTTTCTTT.

The chain recombines TRBV29-1 with TRBJ1-1; D might be TRBD1 (5 bases). V was shortened by 6 bases and J by 4 bases, with 18 bases between the two germline ends. This CDR3 has 14 amino acids. Germline values: CDR1 SQVTM, CDR2 ANQGSEA. The CDR3 coding sequence is TGCAGCGTGGAGTACGGCGGGGGAAGCACTGAAGCTTTCTTT. Its translation is CSVEYGGGSTEAFF.

V and J are TRBV15 and TRBJ1-2, with D maybe TRBD1 (5 bases). The V gene lost 5 bases and the J gene lost 3 bases, with 16 bases spanning the gap. The germline gives CDR1 LNHNV, CDR2 YYDKDF (reference sequence). This CDR3 contains 15 residues. This chain's CDR3 is CATSAQLGVDYGYTF. CDR3 bases: TGTGCCACCAGCGCACAGCTAGGGGTCGACTATGGCTACACCTTC.

This sequence joins TRBV6-5 and TRBJ2-7; D perhaps matches TRBD2 (6 bases). V lost 2 bases to trimming and J lost 6 bases, with 11 bases between them. Germline V gene data show CDR1 as MNHEY and CDR2 as SVGAGI. This CDR3 has 13 amino acids. CDR3 nucleotide sequence: TGTGCCAGCAGTTACGCGGGGATGGGCGAGCAGTACTTC. Amino acids: CASSYAGMGEQYF.

The chain uses TRBV10-3 and TRBJ2-1; TRBD1 agrees at 8 bases. Looked up from germline, CDR1 is ENHRY and CDR2 is SYGVKD. The CDR3 consists of 15 residues. V gave up 3 bases and J gave up 0 bases; unmatched junction bases: 1. CDR3 DNA: TGTGCCATCAGTGAACAGGGGGGCTCCTACAATGAGCAGTTCTTC. Amino acids: CAISEQGGSYNEQFF.

The chain recombines TRBV19 with TRBJ2-2, with D perhaps TRBD2 (6 bases). V shed 3 bases and J shed 1 base, with 12 bases lying between them. The length of the CDR3 is 16 residues. Germline CDR1 and CDR2: LNHDA and SQIVND (reference sequence). This CDR3 reads CASSILSGQNTGELFF. As DNA, the CDR3 is TGTGCCAGTAGTATTCTGAGCGGGCAGAACACCGGGGAGCTGTTTTTT.

The CDR3 DNA sequence: TGTGCCAGCAGCTTACTGGACAGGAGTTGGTCCGGGGAGCTGTTTTTT. It encodes CASSLLDRSWSGELFF. The chain joins TRBV7-9 to TRBJ2-2; 7 bases line up with TRBD1. Per the germline V gene, CDR1 is SEHNR and CDR2 is FQNEAQ (reference sequence). The trim removed 2 bases at V and 6 bases at J, leaving 9 bases unmatched. The CDR3 is made up of 16 amino acids.

The gene calls are TRBV6-6 and TRBJ1-2, with a weak D call TRBD1 (6 bases). CDR3 length: 17 residues. Germline lookup yields CDR1 MNHNY and CDR2 SVGAGI (reference sequence). Trimming pared 5 bases from V and 2 bases from J, leaving 21 bases between. The CDR3 is CASSRTTQGTPNYGYTF. The CDR3 region has the DNA TGTGCCAGCAGTCGAACCACCCAGGGGACACCAAACTATGGCTACACCTTC.

This chain links TRBV5-1 with TRBJ2-2, with a tentative D call TRBD1 (6 bases). The CDR3 is made up of 14 amino acids. In germline, CDR1 is SGHRS, CDR2 YFSETQ. The ends were cut back, 0 bases at V and 6 bases at J, with 9 bases in the middle. In DNA form, the CDR3 reads TGCGCCAGCAGCTTGGTCGAGGGGGCCGGGGAGCTGTTTTTT. Encoded protein: CASSLVEGAGELFF.

CDR3 nucleotide sequence: TGTGCCAGCACCAAATTTGGCCTAGCGGGAAGCACAGATACGCAGTATTTT. Translating gives CASTKFGLAGSTDTQYF. The chain carries TRBV21-1 and TRBJ2-3; the table's D gene call, TRBD2, was not cross checked with the DNA. TRBV21-1 is a known pseudogene. The CDR3 sequence is 17 residues long.

Here the CDR3 DNA reads TGTGCCAGCAGCCCTCCACACAGTAGCAATCAGCCCCAGCATTTT. This translates into CASSPPHSSNQPQHF. V and J are TRBV28 and TRBJ1-5; D not resolved. CDR1 MDHEN and CDR2 SYDVKM come from the germline V gene. Trimming shortened V by 6 bases and J by 0 bases, and 12 bases separated the two germline ends. The CDR3 is 15 residues long.

V is TRBV11-2 and J is TRBJ2-2; D is uncertain. This CDR3 is built from 11 residues. Germline values: CDR1 SGHAT, CDR2 FQNNGV. V was pared by 1 base and J by 9 bases, with 3 bases between. The CDR3 DNA reads as TGTGCCAGCAGCTTAGCCTGGGAGCTGTTTTTT. Translated: CASSLAWELFF.

This clone was found once. This rearrangement joins TRBV28 to TRBJ1-1; 9 bases fit TRBD1. The CDR3 is 15 amino acids. Germline assignment: CDR1 MDHEN and CDR2 SYDVKM. After removal of 7 bases from V and 5 bases from J, the junction contained 11 bases not matched to a gene. CDR3 in amino acids: CASMSAGTGKTEAFF. DNA for the CDR3: TGTGCCAGCATGAGCGCCGGGACAGGGAAGACTGAAGCTTTCTTT.

The rearrangement links TRBV4-1 to TRBJ2-2; 10 nucleotides line up with TRBD1. Losses at the gene ends were 1 base for V and 5 bases for J; bases not matched to a gene: 4. From germline, CDR1 is MGHRA and CDR2 YSYEKL. CDR3 length: 16 residues. CDR3 sequence reads: CASSQGPGQGTGELFF. The CDR3 DNA follows: TGCGCCAGCAGCCAAGGGCCGGGACAGGGGACCGGGGAGCTGTTTTTT.

To note about this clone: This sample includes further DNA sequences coding for the same CDR3. This chain joins TRBV27 and TRBJ1-6, with D tentatively TRBD1 (5 bases). Trimming cost V 3 bases and J 8 bases, with 5 bases left between them. Per the germline V gene, CDR1 is MNHEY and CDR2 is SMNVEV (reference sequence). The CDR3 runs 12 residues. CDR3 sequence (DNA): TGTGCCAGCAGTTTCAGGGATTCACCCCTCCACTTT. This codes for CASSFRDSPLHF.